The 28 T cell receptor beta chains reported below all come from one sample, sequenced in a study of OX40 agonist ivuxolimab in advanced cancers. Method: immunoSEQ multiplex PCR; TCRdb's copy keeps in-frame clones and lacks some. The sample holds 55,000 to 70,000 clones, roughly 81% seen once. The sample here was CD4+ or CD8+ T cells sorted from blood, taken in a trial of the OX40 agonist ivuxolimab. The receptors derive from an adult with an advanced solid tumor such as melanoma, head and neck, liver or kidney cancer.

This chain joins TRBV4-2 and TRBJ2-1; 16 nucleotides align to TRBD2. This CDR3 has 17 residues. CDR1 is LGHNA and CDR2 is YNFKEQ in the germline V gene. V lost 3 bases and J lost 5; bases outside the gene matches: 4. The chain's CDR3 is CASSQGLAGGPDNEQFF. The CDR3, as DNA: TGTGCCAGCAGCCAGGGACTAGCGGGAGGGCCTGACAATGAGCAGTTCTTC.

The V and J genes are TRBV28 and TRBJ2-1; 7 positions match TRBD2. The V and J ends lost 8 bases and 6 bases, in that order; junction bases with no gene match: 4. The CDR3 extends over 12 amino acids. CDR1 is MDHEN, CDR2 SYDVKM, per germline. CDR3 nucleotide sequence: TGTGCCAGCTCAACGGGAGGCAATGAGCAGTTCTTC. It specifies CASSTGGNEQFF.

The gene calls are TRBV28 and TRBJ2-3, with D perhaps matching TRBD2 (7 bases). Trimming stripped 8 bases from V and 5 bases from J, with 23 bases between. Germline V gene sequence: CDR1 MDHEN, CDR2 SYDVKM. The CDR3 length is 16 residues. DNA for the CDR3: TGTGCCAGCTCCCTGCGGGGGACACCTGCGATAGATACGCAGTATTTT. Residues: CASSLRGTPAIDTQYF.

This sequence joins TRBV7-9 and TRBJ2-1, with D tentatively TRBD1 or TRBD2 (7 bases each). V lost 5 bases and J lost 8, with 16 bases in between. The CDR3 length is 14 residues. Per the germline V gene, CDR1 is SEHNR and CDR2 is FQNEAQ (reference sequence). The CDR3 protein is CASSRWEGADEQFF. CDR3 DNA: TGTGCCAGCAGCCGTTGGGAGGGGGCCGATGAGCAGTTCTTC.

The chain is built from TRBV7-9 and TRBJ2-5; D is perhaps TRBD1 (7 bases). Germline CDR1 reads SEHNR; CDR2 reads FQNEAQ (reference sequence). Trimming cost V 0 bases and J 5 bases, with 13 bases left between them. CDR3 length: 15 residues. The CDR3 spells CASSLASAGGETQYF. The CDR3 DNA follows: TGTGCCAGCAGCTTAGCGTCAGCAGGGGGGGAGACCCAGTACTTC.

This chain links TRBV6-5 with TRBJ2-1, with 12 bases matching TRBD2. In germline, CDR1 is MNHEY, CDR2 SVGAGI. V was clipped by 6 bases and J by 13 bases; unmatched bases: 7. This CDR3 contains 13 residues. Here the CDR3 DNA reads TGTGCCAGCAGACGAACTAGCGGGAGGCCTCAGTTCTTC. Translating it yields CASRRTSGRPQFF.

The chain is built from TRBV11-2 and TRBJ2-1, with 8 bases aligning to TRBD2. Trimming cost V 4 bases and J 7 bases; bases outside gene matches: 6. CDR3 length: 14 amino acids. Germline V gene sequence: CDR1 SGHAT, CDR2 FQNNGV. In nucleotides, the CDR3 is TGTGCCAGCAGCTCAATCGGGAGGGTAAATGAGCAGTTCTTC. It codes for CASSSIGRVNEQFF.

Here the CDR3 reads CASSYTDTQYF. CDR3 sequence (DNA): TGTGCCAGCAGCTATACAGATACGCAGTATTTT. The chain links TRBV5-6 to TRBJ2-3; the D is unclear. Trimming pared 3 bases from V and 3 bases from J, leaving 2 bases between. The CDR3 length is 11 residues. Per germline, CDR1 SGHDT and CDR2 YYEEEE.

The V call is TRBV7-8, the J call TRBJ2-2; D ambiguous. Trimming cost V 3 bases and J 5 bases, with 13 bases left between them. The germline V gene encodes CDR1 SGHVS and CDR2 FQNEAQ. This CDR3 contains 15 residues. CDR3 nucleotides: TGTGCCAGCAGCTTCCAGCCCGTGTGGACCGGGGAGCTGTTTTTT. This codes for CASSFQPVWTGELFF. The variable domain in full, with the rest retrieved from reference TRBV7-8 and TRBJ2-2, is GAGVSQSPRYKVAKRGQDVALRCDPISGHVSLFWYQQALGQGPEFLTYFQNEAQLDKSGLPSDRFFAERPEGSVSTLKIQRTQQEDSAVYLCASSFQPVWTGELFFGEGSRLTVL.

The chain uses TRBV7-8 and TRBJ2-1; 10 positions match TRBD1. After removal of 5 bases from V and 4 bases from J, the junction contained 8 bases not matched to a gene. The CDR3 has 16 residues. The germline V gene encodes CDR1 SGHVS and CDR2 FQNEAQ. The CDR3 DNA sequence: TGTGCCAGCAGCCTCATAGACAGGGGGCTTTACAATGAGCAGTTCTTC. Its protein is CASSLIDRGLYNEQFF.

This clone was seen a handful of times. The rearrangement uses TRBV6-1 and TRBJ1-2, with D tentatively TRBD1 (5 bases). Germline loops: CDR1 MNHNS, CDR2 SASEGT. The CDR3 contains 15 residues. The ends were cut back, 6 bases at V and 8 bases at J, with 22 bases in the middle. The CDR3 sequence: CASSQTFPGTYGYTF. In nucleotides, the CDR3 is TGTGCCAGCAGCCAAACTTTCCCAGGGACCTACGGCTACACCTTC.

This rearrangement joins TRBV28 to TRBJ2-1; 13 nucleotides agree with TRBD2. This CDR3 is built from 17 residues. Per the germline V gene, CDR1 is MDHEN and CDR2 is SYDVKM. V dropped 2 bases and J dropped 4; count of bases not matched to a gene: 5. CDR3 loop: CASSLARGLAGYNEQFF. The DNA of the CDR3 is TGTGCCAGCAGTTTAGCACGGGGACTAGCGGGATACAATGAGCAGTTCTTC.

The chain recombines TRBV5-1 with TRBJ1-1, with 9 bases fitting TRBD1. Germline V gene sequence: CDR1 SGHRS, CDR2 YFSETQ. V trimming: 2 bases; J trimming: 0 bases; junction bases outside the gene matches: 5. This CDR3 is 16 amino acids long. The CDR3 region is CASSFTGGTMNTEAFF. CDR3 sequence (DNA): TGCGCCAGCAGCTTCACAGGGGGCACCATGAACACTGAAGCTTTCTTT.

The J gene is TRBJ1-2, the V gene TRBV4-1; 12 bases agree with TRBD1. The CDR3 covers 15 residues. Losses at the gene ends were 0 bases for V and 7 bases for J; bases not matched to a gene: 3. Germline CDR1 and CDR2: MGHRA and YSYEKL. DNA for the CDR3: TGCGCCAGCAGCCAAGAGGGACAGGGGGCCTCTGGCTACACCTTC. Translation gives CASSQEGQGASGYTF.

V and J are TRBV19 and TRBJ1-1, with D possibly being TRBD1 (6 bases). Trimming stripped 3 bases from V and 4 bases from J, with 18 bases between. The CDR3 extends over 16 amino acids. Germline CDR1 reads LNHDA; CDR2 reads SQIVND (reference sequence). In DNA, the CDR3 is TGTGCCAGTAGTATCGTTCTGACAGGATTGGGCACTGAAGCTTTCTTT. Its protein is CASSIVLTGLGTEAFF.

The chain's CDR3 is CASSWTAATNEKLFF. CDR3 nucleotide sequence: TGTGCCAGCAGCTGGACAGCGGCAACTAATGAAAAACTGTTTTTT. The chain recombines TRBV6-5 with TRBJ1-4; possible D gene TRBD1, 6 bases. Trimming took 6 bases from V and 0 from J, leaving 11 bases between them. Germline V gene data show CDR1 as MNHEY and CDR2 as SVGAGI. CDR3 length equals 15 residues.

On this clone: Other DNA sequences in this sample translate to the same CDR3. This chain joins TRBV19 and TRBJ2-1; D unclear. This CDR3 is 13 amino acids long. V gave up 5 bases and J gave up 5 bases, with 10 bases separating them. Germline V gene sequence: CDR1 LNHDA, CDR2 SQIVND (reference sequence). In nucleotides, the CDR3 is TGTGCCAGTAGTCCAGGCAGGAACAATGAGCAGTTCTTC. This encodes CASSPGRNNEQFF.

CDR3 DNA: TGTGCCTGGAGTGTTGAACCGGGCTCCTATGGCTACACCTTC. It codes for CAWSVEPGSYGYTF. This chain connects TRBV30 to TRBJ1-2; D unresolved. Trimming took 0 bases from V and 4 from J, leaving 12 bases between them. Germline V CDR1 and CDR2: GTSNPN, SVGIG (reference sequence). The CDR3 has 14 amino acids.

The rearrangement joins TRBV9 to TRBJ1-3; D is perhaps TRBD1 (5 bases). Looked up from germline, CDR1 is SGDLS and CDR2 is YYNGEE. CDR3 length equals 17 residues. V was shortened by 4 bases and J by 2 bases, with 19 bases between the two germline ends. CDR3 sequence: CASSPKIAGTAGNTIYF. As DNA, the CDR3 is TGTGCCAGCAGCCCAAAGATCGCAGGGACGGCTGGAAACACCATATATTTT.

The DNA for the CDR3 is TGTGCCAGCAGCTTAATGACGGGAGGCACAGATACGCAGTATTTT. Its protein product is CASSLMTGGTDTQYF. This rearrangement joins TRBV7-3 to TRBJ2-3; a possible D gene is TRBD2 (6 bases). With 1 base removed from V and 1 base from J, the gap between germline ends came to 9 bases. Germline V gene lookup returns CDR1 SGHTA and CDR2 FQGTGA. The CDR3 loop spans 15 amino acids.

The chain is built from TRBV15 and TRBJ2-1, with TRBD2 matching over 7 bases. Germline V gene data show CDR1 as LNHNV and CDR2 as YYDKDF (reference sequence). The CDR3 is made up of 15 amino acids. Trimming took 1 base from V and 5 from J; bases not matched to a gene: 5. The CDR3 loop is CATSRGASGHNEQFF. In nucleotides, the CDR3 is TGTGCCACCAGCAGAGGGGCTAGCGGCCACAATGAGCAGTTCTTC.

The rearrangement joins TRBV7-2 to TRBJ1-4; unclear D gene. Germline CDR1 and CDR2: SGHTA and FQGNSA. This CDR3 is 13 amino acids long. The germline V and J ends were trimmed by 5 bases and 6 bases, with 10 bases remaining between them. The CDR3 bases are TGTGCCAGCAGCACACGGTGGGATGAAAAACTGTTTTTT. Its protein is CASSTRWDEKLFF.

The rearrangement uses TRBV2 and TRBJ2-5, with 8 bases fitting TRBD1. The last part of the DNA fits TRBJ2-7 better; the J call may be wrong. CDR1 is SNHLY, CDR2 FYNNEI, per germline. The CDR3 spans 13 residues. The CDR3 protein is CASSAGQDSEQYF. The CDR3 nucleotides are TGTGCCAGCAGTGCGGGACAGGACTCCGAGCAGTACTTC.

The rearrangement links TRBV5-6 to TRBJ2-5, with 9 nucleotides matching TRBD2. The germline V gene encodes CDR1 SGHDT and CDR2 YYEEEE. V was pared by 3 bases and J by 4 bases, with 1 base of the junction left unmatched. This CDR3 has 13 amino acids. DNA for the CDR3: TGTGCCAGCAGCTGGACTAGCGCAGAGACCCAGTACTTC. Amino acid sequence: CASSWTSAETQYF. The full variable domain, with the rest looked up from reference TRBV5-6 and TRBJ2-5, is DAGVTQSPTHLIKTRGQQVTLRCSPKSGHDTVSWYQQALGQGPQFIFQYYEEEERQRGNFPDRFSGHQFPNYSSELNVNALLLGDSALYLCASSWTSAETQYFGPGTRLLVL.

J is TRBJ2-1 and V is TRBV19; TRBD2 aligns across 15 bases. CDR3 length: 17 residues. Trimming removed 7 bases from V and 7 bases from J; junction bases left unmatched: 11. Germline assignment: CDR1 LNHDA and CDR2 SQIVND (reference sequence). CDR3 amino acids: CASIPNGLAGGPNEQFF. The CDR3 DNA is TGTGCCAGTATCCCTAATGGACTAGCGGGAGGGCCAAATGAGCAGTTCTTC.

J is TRBJ1-4 and V is TRBV25-1; D is undetermined. In germline, CDR1 is MGHDK, CDR2 SYGVNS. This CDR3 comprises 11 residues. Trimming removed 11 bases at V and 9 bases at J, with 13 bases between. The CDR3 coding sequence is TGTGCCTCCCGAGTAGGACAAAAACTGTTTTTT. It codes for CASRVGQKLFF.

The chain recombines TRBV5-1 with TRBJ2-4; D is unresolved. This CDR3 has 15 amino acids. Germline V gives CDR1 SGHRS, CDR2 YFSETQ. The ends were cut back, 7 bases at V and 8 bases at J, with 22 bases in the middle. CDR3 sequence: CASAPSVSERDIQYF. The CDR3 nucleotides are TGCGCCAGCGCCCCCTCCGTGTCAGAGAGAGACATTCAGTACTTC.

This chain links TRBV19 with TRBJ2-5, with TRBD2 identical over 7 bases. CDR3 size: 14 residues. The trim removed 3 bases at V and 2 bases at J, leaving 3 bases unmatched. Germline-derived CDR1 and CDR2 are LNHDA and SQIVND (reference sequence). The CDR3 protein is CASSIPGLQETQYF. As DNA, the CDR3 is TGTGCCAGTAGTATCCCGGGACTACAAGAGACCCAGTACTTC.